A selection of T cell receptor beta chains follows, all from one sample in a study of healthy donors' naive CD4 and CD8 T cells. From the reads, TCRdb called clonotypes with MiXCR, one entry per CDR3 protein. This sample has around 200,000 distinct CDR3 sequences, with about four fifths found just once. The sample consisted of naive CD4+ and CD8+ T cells sorted from blood, pooled from several donors. The receptors originated from a pool of human donors in good health; the sample pools cells from several healthy donors. The CDR3 runs from the conserved cysteine through the conserved F or W. The order of the fields is J gene, D gene, clone size, CDR3 length, V gene, CDR3 DNA, CDR3 protein. D genes are given only for firm matches. Part of the rows lack a size; the others show once, few, many or a class for expanded clones.

TRBJ2-1 | NA | NA | 15 | TRBV14 | TGTGCCAGCAGCCCGTGGGGGTTCTCCTACAATGAGCAGTTCTTC | CASSPWGFSYNEQFF
TRBJ2-3 | NA | few | 14 | TRBV19 | TGTGCCAGTAACAATCAGGGGAGCACAGATACGCAGTATTTT | CASNNQGSTDTQYF
TRBJ2-3 | TRBD2 | NA | 13 | TRBV29-1 | TGCAGCGTCTCTCCTTTAGAGCGGGATAGGCAGTATTTT | CSVSPLERDRQYF
TRBJ2-7 | NA | once | 12 | TRBV29-1 | TGCAGCGTTACGACAGTGGGCTACGAGCAGTACTTC | CSVTTVGYEQYF
TRBJ2-7 | TRBD2 | NA | 13 | TRBV15 | TGTGCCACCGCCGAGAAAGGGAGGGGCGAGCAGTACTTC | CATAEKGRGEQYF
TRBJ2-6 | TRBD1 | NA | 15 | TRBV6-5 | TGTGCCAGCAGTTCGGACAGGGCTGGGGCCAACGTCCTGACTTTC | CASSSDRAGANVLTF
TRBJ2-7 | TRBD1 | NA | 15 | TRBV6-5 | TGTGCCAGCAGTTACTCTCGGGACAGGTCGTACGAGCAGTACTTC | CASSYSRDRSYEQYF
TRBJ1-1 | NA | NA | 14 | TRBV19 | TGTGCCAGTAGTACGACAGCTTCGGGCACTGAAGCTTTCTTT | CASSTTASGTEAFF
TRBJ1-5 | NA | NA | 16 | TRBV19 | TGTGCCAGTAGTATAGTGGCCTGGGATACGAATCAGCCCCAGCATTTT | CASSIVAWDTNQPQHF
TRBJ1-5 | NA | NA | 18 | TRBV6-6 | TGTGCCAGCAGTTCGGGGGGCGTCAGTCGGTATAGCAATCAGCCCCAGCATTTT | CASSSGGVSRYSNQPQHF
TRBJ2-1 | TRBD2 | NA | 15 | TRBV29-1 | TGCAGCGTTGCCGGTAGCGGGAGCGGCTACAATGAGCAGTTCTTC | CSVAGSGSGYNEQFF
TRBJ2-3 | NA | NA | 17 | TRBV27 | TGTGCCACCCAGTCCCGTGACACCCAAGGAGCCCCAGATACGCAGTATTTT | CATQSRDTQGAPDTQYF
TRBJ1-1 | TRBD1 | NA | 15 | TRBV30 | TGTGCCTGGAGTGTACAGGACAGGGGGCGGACTGAAGCTTTCTTT | CAWSVQDRGRTEAFF
TRBJ2-7 | NA | NA | 15 | TRBV4-2 | TGTGCCAGCAGCCAAGACACCTGGGGGACCTACGAGCAGTACTTC | CASSQDTWGTYEQYF
TRBJ2-1 | TRBD2 | NA | 17 | TRBV6-5 | TGTGCCAGCAGTTACCTCCATAGCGGGGGATCTTACAATGAGCAGTTCTTC | CASSYLHSGGSYNEQFF
TRBJ2-7 | NA | NA | 17 | TRBV20-1 | TGCAGTGCTAGAGATAGTTCGTCGGTAGTAGCGGTCTACGAGCAGTACTTC | CSARDSSSVVAVYEQYF
TRBJ2-1 | NA | NA | 13 | TRBV4-1 | TGCGCCAGCAGCTTTTCCGGGGGCCAAGAGCAGTTCTTC | CASSFSGGQEQFF
TRBJ2-5 | NA | few | 15 | TRBV5-1 | TGCGCCAGCAGCTTGGAGGCAGGGAGGTTTGAGACCCAGTACTTC | CASSLEAGRFETQYF
TRBJ1-6 | TRBD1 | NA | 17 | TRBV27 | TGTGCCAGCAGTTTATCGTTCAGGGGGATCTATAATTCACCCCTCCACTTT | CASSLSFRGIYNSPLHF
TRBJ2-7 | NA | NA | 13 | TRBV29-1 | TGCAGCGCCACACTCCGGGGTTCCTACGAGCAGTACTTC | CSATLRGSYEQYF
TRBJ2-3 | TRBD1 | NA | 17 | TRBV5-4 | TGTGCCAGCAGCTTGGGGTTGTGGGACAGGGGTCCAGATACGCAGTATTTT | CASSLGLWDRGPDTQYF
TRBJ2-1 | TRBD2 | NA | 18 | TRBV20-1 | TGCAGTGCTAGATCGGGACTAGCGGAGGGAGCCTACTACAATGAGCAGTTCTTC | CSARSGLAEGAYYNEQFF
TRBJ2-5 | TRBD1 | once | 14 | TRBV6-5 | TGTGCCAGCAGTAGACAGGGGGCAGGCGAGACCCAGTACTTC | CASSRQGAGETQYF
TRBJ2-7 | TRBD1 | NA | 13 | TRBV29-1 | TGCAGCGTTGGAGGACAGGGCGCCTACGAGCAGTACTTC | CSVGGQGAYEQYF
TRBJ1-1 | NA | NA | 14 | TRBV12-3/TRBV12-4 | TGTGCCAGCAGTTTCGTCCGAGGGAGCACTAAAGCTTTCTTT | CASSFVRGSTKAFF
TRBJ2-7 | TRBD1 | NA | 13 | TRBV19 | TGTGCCAGTAGTCACTCCGGGACAGGCGAGCAGTACTTC | CASSHSGTGEQYF
TRBJ2-7 | NA | NA | 12 | TRBV29-1 | TGCAGCGTTGGACCGAGCTCCTACGAGCAGTACTTC | CSVGPSSYEQYF
TRBJ1-1 | NA | few | 16 | TRBV29-1 | TGCAGCGTTGTTCGCCCGAGGGGGGCCAAGAACACTGAAGCTTTCTTT | CSVVRPRGAKNTEAFF
TRBJ1-2 | NA | NA | 12 | TRBV29-1 | TGCAGCGTTGATTCCGGGGTCGAAGGCTACACCTTC | CSVDSGVEGYTF
TRBJ2-1 | NA | NA | 14 | TRBV6-6 | TGTGCCAGCATCCCAGGCGAGAGGGCGGCTGAGCAGTTCTTC | CASIPGERAAEQFF
TRBJ2-7 | NA | many | 13 | TRBV29-1 | TGCAGCGTTAGTAGATTAGACTCCTACGAGCAGTACTTC | CSVSRLDSYEQYF
TRBJ2-7 | NA | NA | 13 | TRBV19 | TGTGCCAGTAGTCTCGAGGGAACTGACGAGCAGTACTTC | CASSLEGTDEQYF
TRBJ2-7 | TRBD2 | NA | 15 | TRBV19 | TGTGCCAGTAGTATAAAACGGGAGGGGTCCTACGAGCAGTACTTC | CASSIKREGSYEQYF
TRBJ1-1 | NA | NA | 15 | TRBV2 | TGTGCCAGCACTCCAGCAGGGGCGCGTAACACTGAAGCTTTCTTT | CASTPAGARNTEAFF
TRBJ1-2 | TRBD1 | NA | 13 | TRBV27 | TGTGCCAGCAGTGTCGGGACAGTCGGTGGCTACACCTTC | CASSVGTVGGYTF
TRBJ2-1 | NA | NA | 14 | TRBV6-6 | TGTGCCAGCCAACCATCCACCCCCATCAGTGAGCAGTTCTTC | CASQPSTPISEQFF
TRBJ1-5 | NA | NA | 15 | TRBV6-2/TRBV6-3 | TGTGCCAGCAGCTCCGGGACTGGGAGAGGTCAGCCCCAGCATTTT | CASSSGTGRGQPQHF
TRBJ2-7 | NA | NA | 13 | TRBV6-5 | TGTGCCAGCAGAAGGACAGAAACCTACGAGCAGTACTTC | CASRRTETYEQYF
TRBJ1-5 | NA | NA | 12 | TRBV6-5 | TGTGCCATCGGACCGGCGGGTCAGCCCCAGCATTTT | CAIGPAGQPQHF
TRBJ1-4 | TRBD1 | NA | 14 | TRBV6-6 | TGTGCCAGCAGCCCCGGGACAGCTAATGAAAAACTGTTTTTT | CASSPGTANEKLFF
TRBJ2-1 | NA | NA | 15 | TRBV4-3 | TGCGCCAGCAGCCAAGTCCGACAGAGCTACAATGAGCAGTTCTTC | CASSQVRQSYNEQFF
TRBJ1-2 | NA | few | 14 | TRBV19 | TGTGCCAGTAGTATTGGGGACGGTAACTATGGCTACACCTTC | CASSIGDGNYGYTF
TRBJ1-1 | NA | NA | 13 | TRBV29-1 | TGCAGCTTCAGGCCGGGGGCGAACACTGAAGCTTTCTTT | CSFRPGANTEAFF
TRBJ2-5 | NA | NA | 12 | TRBV7-9 | TGTGCCAGCAGCTTAGTACGGGAGACCCAATACTTC | CASSLVRETQYF
TRBJ2-1 | NA | few | 17 | TRBV4-2 | TGTGCCAGCAGCCAAGGGGTAGGCAGAAGTTCCTACAATGAGCAGTTCTTC | CASSQGVGRSSYNEQFF
TRBJ1-2 | TRBD1 | few | 14 | TRBV2 | TGTGCCAGCAGTCCCGGGACAGGGTCCCATGGCTACACCTTC | CASSPGTGSHGYTF
TRBJ1-2 | NA | NA | 13 | TRBV20-1 | TGCAGTGCTAGAGGAGCTCCGTCCTATGGCTACACCTTC | CSARGAPSYGYTF
TRBJ2-7 | TRBD2 | NA | 16 | TRBV10-3 | TGTGCCATCAGTGAGTCACAGACTAGCGGGGGTTCAGAGCAGTACTTC | CAISESQTSGGSEQYF
TRBJ2-3 | TRBD2 | NA | 20 | TRBV5-1 | TGCGCCAGCAGCTTGGCCTCCTCGGCTAGCGGGAGGGCCCGCGGAGATACGCAGTATTTT | CASSLASSASGRARGDTQYF
TRBJ2-1 | TRBD1 | NA | 16 | TRBV5-6 | TGTGCCAGCAGCTTGGGGGGCGGACAGGGGGCGGAGGAGCAGTTCTTC | CASSLGGGQGAEEQFF
TRBJ2-7 | NA | NA | 14 | TRBV19 | TGTGCCAGTAGCCTCGGCCACGGACGTTACGAGCAGTACTTC | CASSLGHGRYEQYF
TRBJ2-5 | NA | NA | 19 | TRBV29-1 | TGCAGCGCCCGAAGGGCAAAGCAGGGCCTTGGGTGGCCCGGGGAGACCCAGTACTTC | CSARRAKQGLGWPGETQYF